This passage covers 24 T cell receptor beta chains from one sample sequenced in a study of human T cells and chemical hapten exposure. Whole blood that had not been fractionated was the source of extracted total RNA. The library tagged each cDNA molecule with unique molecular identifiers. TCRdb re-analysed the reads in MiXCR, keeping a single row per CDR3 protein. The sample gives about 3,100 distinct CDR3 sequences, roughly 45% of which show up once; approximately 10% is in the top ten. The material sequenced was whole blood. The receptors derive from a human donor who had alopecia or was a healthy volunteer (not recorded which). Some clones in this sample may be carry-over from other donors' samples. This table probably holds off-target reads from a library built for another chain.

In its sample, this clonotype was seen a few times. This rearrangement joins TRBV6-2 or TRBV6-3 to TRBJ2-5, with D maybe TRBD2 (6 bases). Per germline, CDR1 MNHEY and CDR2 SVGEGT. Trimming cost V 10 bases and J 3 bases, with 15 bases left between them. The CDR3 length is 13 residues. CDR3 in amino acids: CATLRGGEETQYF. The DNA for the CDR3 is TGTGCCACCCTCCGCGGCGGGGAAGAGACCCAGTACTTC.

The CDR3 loop is CASSPSGTTYNSPLHF. In DNA form, the CDR3 reads TGTGCCAGCAGCCCGTCCGGGACTACCTATAATTCACCCCTCCACTTT. The rearrangement uses TRBV5-6 and TRBJ1-6, with D perhaps matching TRBD1 (5 bases). Germline V lookup: CDR1 SGHDT, CDR2 YYEEEE. The CDR3 loop spans 16 amino acids. Trimming left V 4 bases short and J 2 bases short, with 13 bases between.

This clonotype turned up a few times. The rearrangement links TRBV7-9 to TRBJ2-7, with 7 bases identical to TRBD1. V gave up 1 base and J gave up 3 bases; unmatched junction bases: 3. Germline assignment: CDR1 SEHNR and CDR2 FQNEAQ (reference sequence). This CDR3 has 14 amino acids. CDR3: CASSLGGQSYEQYF. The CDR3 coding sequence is TGTGCCAGCAGCTTAGGGGGACAGAGCTACGAGCAGTACTTC.

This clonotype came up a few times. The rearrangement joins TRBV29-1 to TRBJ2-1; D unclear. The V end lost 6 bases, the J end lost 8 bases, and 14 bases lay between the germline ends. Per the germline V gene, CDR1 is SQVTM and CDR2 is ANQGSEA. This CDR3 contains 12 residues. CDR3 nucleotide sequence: TGCAGCGTACACGCCCGAGGCTATGAGCAGTTCTTC. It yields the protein CSVHARGYEQFF.

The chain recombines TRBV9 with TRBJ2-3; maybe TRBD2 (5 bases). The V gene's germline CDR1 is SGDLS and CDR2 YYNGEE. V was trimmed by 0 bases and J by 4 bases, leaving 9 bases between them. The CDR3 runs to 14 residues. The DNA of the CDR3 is TGTGCCAGCAGCGTAGCTACGAGGGCAGATACGCAGTATTTT. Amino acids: CASSVATRADTQYF.

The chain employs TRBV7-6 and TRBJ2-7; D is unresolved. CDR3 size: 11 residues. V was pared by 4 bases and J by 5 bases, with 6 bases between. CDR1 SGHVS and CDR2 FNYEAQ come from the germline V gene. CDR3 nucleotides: TGTGCCAGCAGCTCGAGTGACGAGCAGTACTTC. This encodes CASSSSDEQYF. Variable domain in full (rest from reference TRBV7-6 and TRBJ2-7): GAGVSQSPRYKVTKRGQDVALRCDPISGHVSLYWYRQALGQGPEFLTYFNYEAQQDKSGLPNDRFSAERPEGSISTLTIQRTEQRDSAMYRCASSSSDEQYFGPGTRLTVT.

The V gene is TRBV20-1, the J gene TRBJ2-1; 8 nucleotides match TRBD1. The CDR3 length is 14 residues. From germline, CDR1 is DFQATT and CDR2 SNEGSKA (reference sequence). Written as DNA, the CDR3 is TGCAGCATCCAACAGGGGGTCTCCTACAATGAGCAGTTCTTC. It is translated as CSIQQGVSYNEQFF.

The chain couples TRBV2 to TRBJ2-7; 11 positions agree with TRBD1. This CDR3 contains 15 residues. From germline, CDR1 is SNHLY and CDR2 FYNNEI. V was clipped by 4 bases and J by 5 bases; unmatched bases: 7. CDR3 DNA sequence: TGTGCCAGCAGTGGTAGACGGACAGGGGGCAACGAGCAGTACTTC. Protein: CASSGRRTGGNEQYF.

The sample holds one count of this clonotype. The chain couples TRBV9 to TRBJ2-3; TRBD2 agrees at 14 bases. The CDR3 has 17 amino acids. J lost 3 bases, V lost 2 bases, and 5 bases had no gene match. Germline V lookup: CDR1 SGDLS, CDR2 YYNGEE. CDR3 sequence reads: CASSVRRTSGGTDTQYF. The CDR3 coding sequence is TGTGCCAGCAGCGTGCGTCGGACTAGCGGGGGGACAGATACGCAGTATTTT.

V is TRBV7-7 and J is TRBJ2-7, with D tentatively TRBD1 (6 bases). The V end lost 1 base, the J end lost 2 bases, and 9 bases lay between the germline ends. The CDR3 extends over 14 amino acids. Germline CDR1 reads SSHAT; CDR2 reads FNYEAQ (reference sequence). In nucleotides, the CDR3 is TGTGCCAGCAGCTTAGGTGAGGGGGCCTACGAGCAGTACTTC. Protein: CASSLGEGAYEQYF.

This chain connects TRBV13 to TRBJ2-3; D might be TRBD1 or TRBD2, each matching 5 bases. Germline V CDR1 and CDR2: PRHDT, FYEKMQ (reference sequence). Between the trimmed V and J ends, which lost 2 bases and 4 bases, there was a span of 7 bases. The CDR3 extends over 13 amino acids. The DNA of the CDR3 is TGTGCCAGCAGCTTAACGGGGCCAGATACGCAGTATTTT. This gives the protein CASSLTGPDTQYF. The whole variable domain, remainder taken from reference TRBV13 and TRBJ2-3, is AAGVIQSPRHLIKEKRETATLKCYPIPRHDTVYWYQQGPGQDPQFLISFYEKMQSDKGSIPDRFSAQQFSDYHSELNMSSLELGDSALYFCASSLTGPDTQYFGPGTRLTVL.

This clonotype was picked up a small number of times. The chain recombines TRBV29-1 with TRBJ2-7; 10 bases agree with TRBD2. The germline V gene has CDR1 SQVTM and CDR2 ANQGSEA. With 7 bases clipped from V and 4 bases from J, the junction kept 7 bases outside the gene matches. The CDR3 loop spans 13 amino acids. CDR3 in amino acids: CSGASGGMYEQYF. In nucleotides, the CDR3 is TGCAGCGGGGCTAGCGGGGGAATGTACGAGCAGTACTTC.

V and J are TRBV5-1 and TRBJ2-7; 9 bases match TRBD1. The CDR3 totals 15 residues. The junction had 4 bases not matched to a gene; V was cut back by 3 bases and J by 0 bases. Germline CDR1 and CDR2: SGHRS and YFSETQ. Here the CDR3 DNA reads TGCGCCAGCAGCTACGGACAGGGGCACTCCTACGAGCAGTACTTC. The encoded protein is CASSYGQGHSYEQYF.

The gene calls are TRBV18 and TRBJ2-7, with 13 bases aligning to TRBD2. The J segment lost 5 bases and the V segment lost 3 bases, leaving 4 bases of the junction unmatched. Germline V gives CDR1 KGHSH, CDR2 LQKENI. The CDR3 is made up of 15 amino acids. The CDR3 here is CASSPSGLAGDEQYF. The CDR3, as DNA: TGTGCCAGCTCACCTTCAGGACTAGCGGGAGACGAGCAGTACTTC.

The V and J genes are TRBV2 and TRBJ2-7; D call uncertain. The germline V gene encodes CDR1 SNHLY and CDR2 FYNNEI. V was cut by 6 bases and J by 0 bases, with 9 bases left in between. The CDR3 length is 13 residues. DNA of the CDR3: TGTGCCAGCAGAGGTTGGGGCTCCTACGAGCAGTACTTC. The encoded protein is CASRGWGSYEQYF.

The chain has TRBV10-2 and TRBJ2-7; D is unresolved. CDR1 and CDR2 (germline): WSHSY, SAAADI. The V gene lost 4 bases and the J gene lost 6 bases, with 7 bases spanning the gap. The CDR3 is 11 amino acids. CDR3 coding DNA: TGCGCCAGCAGTGCTTCGCGCGAGCAGTACTTC. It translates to CASSASREQYF.

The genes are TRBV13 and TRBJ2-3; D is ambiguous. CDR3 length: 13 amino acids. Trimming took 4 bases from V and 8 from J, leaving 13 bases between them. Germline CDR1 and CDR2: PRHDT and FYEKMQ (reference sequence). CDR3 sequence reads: CASSSPSPPTQYF. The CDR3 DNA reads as TGTGCCAGCAGCTCTCCGTCTCCCCCTACGCAGTATTTT.

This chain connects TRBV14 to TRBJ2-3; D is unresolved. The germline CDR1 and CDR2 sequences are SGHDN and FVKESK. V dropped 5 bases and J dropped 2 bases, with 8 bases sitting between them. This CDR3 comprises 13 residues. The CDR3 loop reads CASSWTSTDTQYF. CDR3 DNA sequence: TGTGCCAGCAGCTGGACCTCCACAGATACGCAGTATTTT.

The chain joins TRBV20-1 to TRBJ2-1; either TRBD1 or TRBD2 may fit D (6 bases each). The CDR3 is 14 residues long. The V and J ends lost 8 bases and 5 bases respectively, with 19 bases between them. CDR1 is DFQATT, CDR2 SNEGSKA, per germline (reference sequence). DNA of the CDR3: TGCAGTCACGACATAGGGGGGACCCACAATGAGCAGTTCTTC. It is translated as CSHDIGGTHNEQFF.

The CDR3 DNA reads TGTGCCAGCAGCTTATCTTACAGCCGTGAGCAGTTCTTC. Protein sequence: CASSLSYSREQFF. The chain uses TRBV7-6 and TRBJ2-1; no definite D call. The CDR3 has 13 residues. Trimming shortened V by 2 bases and J by 9 bases, and 11 bases separated the two germline ends. The germline V gene encodes CDR1 SGHVS and CDR2 FNYEAQ.

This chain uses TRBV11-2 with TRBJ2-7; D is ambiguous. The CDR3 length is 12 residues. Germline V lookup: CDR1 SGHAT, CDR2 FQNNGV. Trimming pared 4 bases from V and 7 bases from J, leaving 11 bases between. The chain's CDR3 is CASSSRAPEQYF. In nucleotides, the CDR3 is TGTGCCAGCAGCTCACGGGCGCCTGAGCAGTACTTC.

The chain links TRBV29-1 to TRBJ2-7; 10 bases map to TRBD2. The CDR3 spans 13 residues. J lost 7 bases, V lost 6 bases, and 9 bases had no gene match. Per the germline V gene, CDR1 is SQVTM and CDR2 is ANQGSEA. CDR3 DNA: TGCAGCGTGGTGGGTCTAGCGGGAGAGGAGCAGTACTTC. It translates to CSVVGLAGEEQYF.

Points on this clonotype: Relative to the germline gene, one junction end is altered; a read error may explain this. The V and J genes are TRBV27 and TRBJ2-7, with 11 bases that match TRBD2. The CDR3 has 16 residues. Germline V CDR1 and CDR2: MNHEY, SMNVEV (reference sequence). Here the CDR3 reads CASSLYSGRADYEQYF. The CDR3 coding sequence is TGTGCCAGCAGCTTATATAGCGGGAGGGCCGACTACGAGCAGTACTTC.

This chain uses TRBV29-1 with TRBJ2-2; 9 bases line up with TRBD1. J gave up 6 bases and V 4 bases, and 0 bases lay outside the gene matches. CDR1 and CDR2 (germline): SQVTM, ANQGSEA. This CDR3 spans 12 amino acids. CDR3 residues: CSVGQGAGELFF. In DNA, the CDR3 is TGCAGCGTTGGACAGGGGGCCGGGGAGCTGTTTTTT.